This T cell receptor beta chain stems from a study of early T cells in non-severe SARS-CoV-2 infection. This clonotype was counted between two and nine times. The TCR library protocol attached unique molecular identifiers to the individual cDNA molecules. A single record per CDR3 protein comes from TCRdb applying MiXCR to the 5' RACE reads. The sample has about 42,000 distinct CDR3 sequences, 7.1% seen once; the top ten hold 4.7%. Trimming removed 0 bases from V and 8 bases from J, with 14 bases in between. There are 14 residues in the CDR3. Per germline, CDR1 SGHRS and CDR2 YFSETQ. Sequenced sample: whole blood. The sequence came from an adult who was a healthcare worker with PCR-confirmed SARS-CoV-2 infection or an uninfected control (not recorded which). The chain employs TRBV5-1 and TRBJ1-2, with no clear D. CDR3: CASSLDSARWGYTF. The CDR3 nucleotides read TGCGCCAGCAGCTTGGACAGCGCCCGGTGGGGCTACACCTTC.